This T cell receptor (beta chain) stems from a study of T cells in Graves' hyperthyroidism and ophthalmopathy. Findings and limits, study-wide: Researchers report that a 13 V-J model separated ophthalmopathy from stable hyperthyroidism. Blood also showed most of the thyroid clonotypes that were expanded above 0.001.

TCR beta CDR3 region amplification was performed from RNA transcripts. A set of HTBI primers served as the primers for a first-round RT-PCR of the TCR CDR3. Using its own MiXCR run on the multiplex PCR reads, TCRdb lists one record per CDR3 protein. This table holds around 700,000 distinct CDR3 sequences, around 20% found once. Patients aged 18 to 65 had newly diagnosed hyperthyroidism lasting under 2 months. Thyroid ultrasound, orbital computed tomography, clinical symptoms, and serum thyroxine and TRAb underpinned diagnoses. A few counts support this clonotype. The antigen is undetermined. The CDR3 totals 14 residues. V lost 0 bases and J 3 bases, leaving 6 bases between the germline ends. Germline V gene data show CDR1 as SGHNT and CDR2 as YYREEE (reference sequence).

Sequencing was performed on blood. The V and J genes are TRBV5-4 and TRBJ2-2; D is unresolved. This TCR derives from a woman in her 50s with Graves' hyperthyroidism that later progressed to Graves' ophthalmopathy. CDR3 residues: CASSLGPHTGELFF. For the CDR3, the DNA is TGTGCCAGCAGCTTGGGGCCACACACCGGGGAGCTGTTTTTT.